This passage covers 24 T cell receptor beta chains from one sample sequenced in a study of OX40 agonist ivuxolimab in advanced cancers. Sequencing used immunoSEQ multiplex PCR; TCRdb keeps in-frame clones, though not all of them. The sample yields around 68,000 clones, around 90% seen once. This sample comprised CD4+ or CD8+ T cells sorted from blood, obtained in a trial of the OX40 agonist ivuxolimab. These receptors were obtained from an adult with an advanced solid tumor such as melanoma, head and neck, liver or kidney cancer.

The chain recombines TRBV9 with TRBJ1-1, with D perhaps matching TRBD1 (5 bases). There are 16 residues in the CDR3. The germline V gene has CDR1 SGDLS and CDR2 YYNGEE. V was clipped by 4 bases and J by 2 bases, with 18 bases between them. The CDR3 DNA is TGTGCCAGCAGCACAACCCCGGGACGGATTAACACTGAAGCTTTCTTT. Its translation: CASSTTPGRINTEAFF. Complete variable domain (other parts from reference TRBV9 and TRBJ1-1): DSGVTQTPKHLITATGQRVTLRCSPRSGDLSVYWYQQSLDQGLQFLIQYYNGEERAKGNILERFSAQQFPDLHSELNLSSLELGDSALYFCASSTTPGRINTEAFFGQGTRLTVV.

This chain connects TRBV18 to TRBJ2-5, with D perhaps TRBD1 or TRBD2 (5 bases each). V shed 4 bases and J shed 5 bases, with 11 bases lying between them. In germline, CDR1 is KGHSH, CDR2 LQKENI. CDR3 length: 13 residues. CDR3 coding DNA: TGTGCCAGCTCACGGGACGAAAGGGAGACCCAGTACTTC. Its translation: CASSRDERETQYF.

The V gene is TRBV7-2, the J gene TRBJ1-3; D is perhaps TRBD1 (5 bases). V was clipped by 1 base and J by 2 bases, with 12 bases between them. There are 16 residues in the CDR3. Germline-derived CDR1 and CDR2 are SGHTA and FQGNSA. CDR3 in amino acids: CASSLDRPGTGNTIYF. The CDR3, as DNA: TGTGCCAGCAGCTTAGATAGGCCAGGGACTGGAAACACCATATATTTT. Using reference TRBV7-2 and TRBJ1-3 for the parts outside the CDR3, the full variable domain is GAGVSQSPSNKVTEKGKDVELRCDPISGHTALYWYRQSLGQGLEFLIYFQGNSAPDKSGLPSDRFSAERTGGSVSTLTIQRTQQEDSAVYLCASSLDRPGTGNTIYFGEGSWLTVV.

The chain uses TRBV2 and TRBJ2-3; TRBD1 aligns across 8 bases. Germline V gene lookup returns CDR1 SNHLY and CDR2 FYNNEI. J was trimmed by 5 bases and V by 6 bases; bases with no gene match: 1. The CDR3 is 12 residues long. CDR3 DNA sequence: TGTGCCAGCAGAGGACAGGGAGATACGCAGTATTTT. As protein: CASRGQGDTQYF.

The chain uses TRBV30 and TRBJ2-7; a weak D match, TRBD2 (5 bases). The CDR3 consists of 12 residues. With 3 bases removed from V and 6 bases from J, the gap between germline ends came to 12 bases. The germline CDR1 and CDR2 sequences are GTSNPN and SVGIG (reference sequence). The CDR3 spells CAWRRTGREQYF. CDR3 DNA: TGTGCCTGGAGACGGACTGGCCGCGAGCAGTACTTC.

The chain links TRBV9 to TRBJ2-7; 7 bases fit TRBD2. The junction had 9 bases not matched to a gene; V was cut back by 0 bases and J by 3 bases. This CDR3 has 16 residues. Germline V gene data show CDR1 as SGDLS and CDR2 as YYNGEE. CDR3 region: CASSVGGGPGNYEQYF. The CDR3 DNA sequence: TGTGCCAGCAGCGTAGGGGGAGGGCCGGGAAACTACGAGCAGTACTTC.

V is TRBV28 and J is TRBJ1-2, with 10 bases fitting TRBD1. The CDR3 spans 16 residues. The junction had 8 bases not matched to a gene; V was cut back by 3 bases and J by 4 bases. Germline V gene lookup returns CDR1 MDHEN and CDR2 SYDVKM. The CDR3 DNA reads as TGTGCCAGCAGTTTGATCCGGACAGGGGGGACCTATGGCTACACCTTC. It yields the protein CASSLIRTGGTYGYTF.

This sequence joins TRBV15 and TRBJ1-5; 11 bases align to TRBD1. V trimming: 1 base; J trimming: 2 bases; junction bases outside the gene matches: 4. The CDR3 has 17 amino acids. Germline assignment: CDR1 LNHNV and CDR2 YYDKDF (reference sequence). In DNA form, the CDR3 reads TGTGCCACCAGCAGAGGTGGACAGGGGGCCGGCAATCAGCCCCAGCATTTT. This codes for CATSRGGQGAGNQPQHF.

The gene calls are TRBV7-2 and TRBJ2-1, with TRBD1 identical over 10 bases. V was clipped by 0 bases and J by 3 bases; unmatched bases: 2. Germline CDR1 SGHTA, CDR2 FQGNSA. CDR3 length equals 16 residues. The CDR3 DNA is TGTGCCAGCAGCTTAGCATGGACAGGGGGCTACAATGAGCAGTTCTTC. Translating it yields CASSLAWTGGYNEQFF. The full variable domain, completed using reference TRBV7-2 and TRBJ2-1, is GAGVSQSPSNKVTEKGKDVELRCDPISGHTALYWYRQSLGQGLEFLIYFQGNSAPDKSGLPSDRFSAERTGGSVSTLTIQRTQQEDSAVYLCASSLAWTGGYNEQFFGPGTRLTVL.

The chain employs TRBV18 and TRBJ1-2; 9 bases map to TRBD1. The CDR3 totals 15 residues. The J segment lost 0 bases and the V segment lost 2 bases, leaving 1 base of the junction unmatched. Germline V lookup: CDR1 KGHSH, CDR2 LQKENI. The CDR3: CASSPGDRANYGYTF. The CDR3 DNA is TGTGCCAGCTCACCAGGGGACAGGGCTAACTATGGCTACACCTTC. The full variable domain, with the rest looked up from reference TRBV18 and TRBJ1-2, is NAGVMQNPRHLVRRRGQEARLRCSPMKGHSHVYWYRQLPEEGLKFMVYLQKENIIDESGMPKERFSAEFPKEGPSILRIQQVVRGDSAAYFCASSPGDRANYGYTFGSGTRLTVV.

The CDR3 DNA reads as TGTGCCAGTACACCTAGCGGGAGGGCCCGGGGAGAGCAGTTCTTC. Its translation is CASTPSGRARGEQFF. The V call is TRBV19, the J call TRBJ2-1, with 12 bases that match TRBD2. The V gene end was trimmed by 7 bases and the J gene end by 10 bases; junction bases not matched to a gene: 11. This CDR3 is 15 amino acids long. The germline V gene has CDR1 LNHDA and CDR2 SQIVND (reference sequence).

The CDR3 loop is CASSLQGAQNSPLHF. In nucleotides, the CDR3 is TGCGCCAGCAGCTTACAGGGGGCTCAGAATTCACCCCTCCACTTT. The rearrangement joins TRBV5-1 to TRBJ1-6; 9 bases agree with TRBD1. Germline CDR1 SGHRS, CDR2 YFSETQ. Losses at the gene ends were 2 bases for V and 7 bases for J; bases not matched to a gene: 4. The CDR3 contains 15 residues.

This clone turned up a few times. The rearrangement uses TRBV4-2 and TRBJ1-2, with D possibly being TRBD1 (5 bases). V was clipped by 1 base and J by 2 bases, with 17 bases between them. Germline V gene data show CDR1 as LGHNA and CDR2 as YNFKEQ. The CDR3 totals 17 residues. CDR3 sequence: CASSQVDFGGGNYGYTF. In DNA, the CDR3 is TGTGCCAGCAGCCAAGTCGACTTTGGGGGTGGGAACTATGGCTACACCTTC.

The chain couples TRBV9 to TRBJ1-1; 9 bases fit TRBD1. Germline CDR1 SGDLS, CDR2 YYNGEE. After removal of 5 bases from V and 8 bases from J, the junction contained 10 bases not matched to a gene. The CDR3 is made up of 14 amino acids. CDR3 residues: CASSEGQGTSEAFF. CDR3 in DNA: TGTGCCAGCAGTGAGGGACAGGGCACCTCCGAAGCTTTCTTT.

The V and J genes are TRBV4-1 and TRBJ1-1, with D possibly TRBD1 on 6 matching bases. The CDR3 contains 12 residues. Between the trimmed V and J ends, which lost 1 base and 6 bases, there was a span of 6 bases. Germline V lookup: CDR1 MGHRA, CDR2 YSYEKL. The CDR3 spells CASSQGTAEAFF. DNA for the CDR3: TGCGCCAGCAGCCAAGGGACAGCTGAAGCTTTCTTT.

The chain employs TRBV28 and TRBJ2-1, with D perhaps matching TRBD1 or TRBD2 (5 bases each). There are 15 residues in the CDR3. CDR1 is MDHEN, CDR2 SYDVKM, per germline. The V end lost 4 bases, the J end lost 7 bases, and 17 bases lay between the germline ends. CDR3 protein: CASSSPGPGRNEQFF. The CDR3, as DNA: TGTGCCAGCAGTTCTCCGGGACCCGGGCGGAATGAGCAGTTCTTC. Based on the CDR3 plus reference TRBV28 and TRBJ2-1, the full variable domain is DVKVTQSSRYLVKRTGEKVFLECVQDMDHENMFWYRQDPGLGLRLIYFSYDVKMKEKGDIPEGYSVSREKKERFSLILESASTNQTSMYLCASSSPGPGRNEQFFGPGTRLTVL.

This rearrangement joins TRBV5-1 to TRBJ1-6; 9 bases line up with TRBD1. This CDR3 has 17 residues. CDR1 and CDR2 (germline): SGHRS, YFSETQ. V shed 1 base, J shed 5 bases, and the junction held 7 bases outside the gene matches. The CDR3 region is CASSLRADRGNNSPLHF. The CDR3, as DNA: TGCGCCAGCAGCTTGCGCGCGGACAGGGGAAATAATTCACCCCTCCACTTT.

The V and J genes are TRBV5-1 and TRBJ1-4; unclear D gene. This CDR3 has 16 amino acids. The germline V gene encodes CDR1 SGHRS and CDR2 YFSETQ. V lost 3 bases and J lost 1, with 13 bases in between. In nucleotides, the CDR3 is TGCGCCAGCAGCTGGGTGGAAGCCGAAACTAATGAAAAACTGTTTTTT. Protein: CASSWVEAETNEKLFF.

The sample holds a few counts of this clone. This chain joins TRBV29-1 and TRBJ1-5; possible D gene TRBD1, 5 bases. This CDR3 comprises 12 residues. Germline CDR1 is SQVTM and CDR2 is ANQGSEA. The V gene lost 3 bases and the J gene lost 7 bases, with 10 bases spanning the gap. This CDR3 is CSVEDKGQPQHF. The CDR3 DNA follows: TGCAGCGTTGAGGACAAAGGACAGCCCCAGCATTTT.

The genes are TRBV16 and TRBJ1-2; 8 bases are a match to TRBD1. Germline assignment: CDR1 KGHSY and CDR2 FQNENV. J was trimmed by 6 bases and V by 0 bases; bases with no gene match: 3. CDR3 length: 14 residues. This CDR3 reads CASSQSGQGHGYTF. The CDR3, as DNA: TGTGCCAGCAGCCAATCCGGACAGGGCCATGGCTACACCTTC.

In regard to this clone: At one boundary the junction diverges from the germline segment, which might be a read error. The rearrangement links TRBV14 to TRBJ1-1; TRBD1 agrees at 9 bases. The CDR3 is made up of 13 amino acids. Germline CDR1 and CDR2: SGHDN and FVKESK. Here the CDR3 reads CASSSKTGGDLTF. In DNA form, the CDR3 reads TGTGCCAGCAGCTCGAAGACAGGGGGGGACTTAACCTTT.

This chain joins TRBV7-9 and TRBJ2-7; D call uncertain. Between the trimmed V and J ends, which lost 2 bases and 2 bases, there was a span of 13 bases. The CDR3 extends over 15 amino acids. Germline V lookup: CDR1 SEHNR, CDR2 FQNEAQ (reference sequence). The CDR3 sequence: CASSLQLVDPYEQYF. The CDR3 DNA reads TGTGCCAGCAGCTTACAACTTGTGGACCCCTACGAGCAGTACTTC.

The chain employs TRBV5-6 and TRBJ2-2, with unresolved D. Germline V lookup: CDR1 SGHDT, CDR2 YYEEEE. The V end was cut by 2 bases, the J end by 2 bases, with 7 bases between. The CDR3 contains 14 residues. This CDR3 is CASSFGSNTGELFF. The CDR3 DNA reads TGTGCCAGCAGCTTTGGGTCCAACACCGGGGAGCTGTTTTTT.

The chain combines TRBV11-3 with TRBJ2-7; tentative D call: TRBD1 (5 bases). The V end lost 5 bases, the J end lost 1 base, and 12 bases lay between the germline ends. The germline gives CDR1 SGHNT, CDR2 YENEEA. CDR3 length equals 14 residues. The CDR3 here is CASSLLTDSYEQYF. The DNA of the CDR3 is TGTGCCAGCAGCCTGTTGACAGATTCCTACGAGCAGTACTTC.